The clone carrying this T cell receptor beta chain has a handful of counts. Antigen specificity is unknown. Profiling relied on immunoSEQ multiplex PCR, and the TCRdb table lists in-frame clones only, not all of them. Of approximately 140,000 clones in the sample, roughly 89% were seen once. This entry belongs to a study of Ad26.COV2.S vaccination and SARS-CoV-2 variants. Findings and limits, study-wide: Substantial response breadth was reportedly seen for spike-specific CD8+ and CD4+ T cells after vaccination. Total T cell responses may have been underestimated by the TCR breadth and depth analyses. Individuals receiving vaccine had higher spike-specific TCR breadth than placebo recipients did.

J lost 2 bases, V lost 5 bases, and 5 bases had no gene match. From germline, CDR1 is KGHSH and CDR2 LQKENI. This CDR3 has 14 residues. The TCR originated in a human donor who had recovered from COVID-19. The sequenced sample was peripheral blood, obtained after recovery from COVID-19. The rearrangement uses TRBV18 and TRBJ1-2, with 7 bases fitting TRBD1. The CDR3 coding sequence is TGTGCCAGCTCAGCCGGGACAGTAAACTATGGCTACACCTTC. Amino acids: CASSAGTVNYGYTF. The variable domain in full, completed from reference TRBV18 and TRBJ1-2, reads NAGVMQNPRHLVRRRGQEARLRCSPMKGHSHVYWYRQLPEEGLKFMVYLQKENIIDESGMPKERFSAEFPKEGPSILRIQQVVRGDSAAYFCASSAGTVNYGYTFGSGTRLTVV.